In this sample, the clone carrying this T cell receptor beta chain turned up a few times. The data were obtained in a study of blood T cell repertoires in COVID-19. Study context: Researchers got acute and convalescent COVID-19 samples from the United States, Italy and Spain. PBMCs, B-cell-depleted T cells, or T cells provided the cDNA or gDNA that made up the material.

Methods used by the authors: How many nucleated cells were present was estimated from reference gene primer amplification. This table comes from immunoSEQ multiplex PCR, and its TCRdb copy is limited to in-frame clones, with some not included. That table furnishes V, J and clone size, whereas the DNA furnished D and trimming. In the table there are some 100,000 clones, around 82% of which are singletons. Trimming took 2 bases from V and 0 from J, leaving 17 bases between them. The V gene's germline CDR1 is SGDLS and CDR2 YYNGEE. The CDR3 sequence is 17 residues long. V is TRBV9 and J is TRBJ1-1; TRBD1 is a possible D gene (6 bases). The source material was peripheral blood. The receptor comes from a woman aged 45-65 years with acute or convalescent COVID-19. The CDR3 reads CASSVPGHENLNTEAFF. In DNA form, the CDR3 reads TGTGCCAGCAGCGTTCCGGGACACGAAAATTTGAACACTGAAGCTTTCTTT.